The clone carrying this TCR beta chain was seen only once. The data were taken from a study of blood T cell repertoires in COVID-19. The wider study: Sites in the United States, Italy and Spain provided acute and convalescent COVID-19 samples. PBMCs, B-cell-depleted T cells, or T cells provided the cDNA or gDNA that made up the material.

The germline CDR1 and CDR2 sequences are LNHNV and YYDKDF (reference sequence). The CDR3 consists of 17 residues. Trimming pared 0 bases from V and 2 bases from J, leaving 16 bases between. Original processing notes: The assay estimated nucleated cells by amplifying reference gene primers. Some clones are missing from TCRdb's copy, which holds only in-frame ones; the method was immunoSEQ multiplex PCR. V, J and clone size are those of that table, while D and trimming were read from the DNA. The sample lists roughly 190,000 clones; roughly 91% were seen once. The sequence was collected from a human donor in a cohort sampled during active COVID-19. The chain has TRBV15 and TRBJ1-2; maybe TRBD1 (5 bases). The specimen was peripheral blood. The CDR3 DNA is TGTGCCACCAGCAGAGATGGGGCGCCACACCGCAACTATGGCTACACCTTC. Its translation is CATSRDGAPHRNYGYTF.